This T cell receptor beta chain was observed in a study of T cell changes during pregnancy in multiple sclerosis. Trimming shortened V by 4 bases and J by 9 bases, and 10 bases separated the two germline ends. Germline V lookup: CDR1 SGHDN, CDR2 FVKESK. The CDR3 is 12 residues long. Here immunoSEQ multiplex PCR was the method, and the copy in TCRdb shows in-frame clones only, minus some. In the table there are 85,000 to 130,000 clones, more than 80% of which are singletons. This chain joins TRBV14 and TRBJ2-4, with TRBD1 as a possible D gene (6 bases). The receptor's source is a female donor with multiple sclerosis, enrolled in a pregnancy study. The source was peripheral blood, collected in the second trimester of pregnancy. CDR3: CASSPGHSIQYF. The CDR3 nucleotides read TGTGCCAGCAGCCCGGGACACAGCATTCAGTACTTC.